This is a list of T cell receptor beta chains from one sample in a study of OX40 agonist ivuxolimab in advanced cancers. The method was immunoSEQ multiplex PCR; TCRdb's version includes in-frame clones alone and lacks a portion of them. This sample has about 90,000 clones, with about 89% found just once. The specimen comprised CD4+ or CD8+ T cells sorted from blood, sampled in a trial of the OX40 agonist ivuxolimab. The receptors derive from an adult with an advanced solid tumor such as melanoma, head and neck, liver or kidney cancer. The CDR3 runs from the conserved cysteine through the conserved F or W. The D gene is left open where the match is weak. A clone size is listed for some rows: how often the clone was seen (once, few, many), or a class if it is expanded.

cdr3_nt: TGTGCCAGCAGCTTAGCGCACGGAGGGGGCTACGAGCAGTACTTC
cdr3_aa: CASSLAHGGGYEQYF
v_call: TRBV7-9
d_call: -
j_call: TRBJ2-7
clone_size: once

cdr3_nt: TGCGCCAGCAGGCCCCTTGGGGCAGATACGCAGTATTTT
cdr3_aa: CASRPLGADTQYF
v_call: TRBV10-2
d_call: -
j_call: TRBJ2-3
clone_size: -

cdr3_nt: TGTGCCAGCTCACCACCGAAAACGGGCGGTTGGGAGACCCAGTACTTC
cdr3_aa: CASSPPKTGGWETQYF
v_call: TRBV18
d_call: -
j_call: TRBJ2-5
clone_size: -

cdr3_nt: TGTGCCAGCAGCGTCTTCCCTACCCTAGGGGACACCGGGGAGCTGTTTTTT
cdr3_aa: CASSVFPTLGDTGELFF
v_call: TRBV7-9
d_call: -
j_call: TRBJ2-2
clone_size: -

cdr3_nt: TGTGCCAGCAGTTACGCGACGGGCGGTTCAGATACGCAGTATTTT
cdr3_aa: CASSYATGGSDTQYF
v_call: TRBV6-5
d_call: -
j_call: TRBJ2-3
clone_size: -

cdr3_nt: TGTGCCAGCAGCTCTGGTTTAGGCTACACCTTC
cdr3_aa: CASSSGLGYTF
v_call: TRBV7-8
d_call: -
j_call: TRBJ1-2
clone_size: -

cdr3_nt: TGTGCCAGCAGTTACACTTCGGGAGTGGGCAATGAGCAGTTCTTC
cdr3_aa: CASSYTSGVGNEQFF
v_call: TRBV6-6
d_call: -
j_call: TRBJ2-1
clone_size: -

cdr3_nt: TGTGCTAGTGGTTTGATGGCAGGGTCCTACGAGCAGTACTTC
cdr3_aa: CASGLMAGSYEQYF
v_call: TRBV12-5
d_call: -
j_call: TRBJ2-7
clone_size: -

cdr3_nt: TGCGCCAGCAGCTTGGGGGGAAGAAGCTACAATGAGCAGTTCTTC
cdr3_aa: CASSLGGRSYNEQFF
v_call: TRBV5-1
d_call: -
j_call: TRBJ2-1
clone_size: -

cdr3_nt: TGTGCCAGCTCACCAGGGGTAACTAATGAAAAACTGTTTTTT
cdr3_aa: CASSPGVTNEKLFF
v_call: TRBV18
d_call: -
j_call: TRBJ1-4
clone_size: -

cdr3_nt: TGTGCCACCAGGTCCCCGGGCGCCTACGAGCAGTACTTC
cdr3_aa: CATRSPGAYEQYF
v_call: TRBV15
d_call: -
j_call: TRBJ2-7
clone_size: -

cdr3_nt: TGCGCCAGCAGCCCCACGGGACAGGTTAATGAAAAACTGTTTTTT
cdr3_aa: CASSPTGQVNEKLFF
v_call: TRBV5-1
d_call: TRBD1
j_call: TRBJ1-4
clone_size: -

cdr3_nt: TGTGCCAGCAGTGAGACGGACATCTTTGGCTATGGCTACACCTTC
cdr3_aa: CASSETDIFGYGYTF
v_call: TRBV6-1
d_call: -
j_call: TRBJ1-2
clone_size: few

cdr3_nt: TGTGCCAGCAGCCCGGGGACTGCCGACGAGCAGTACTTC
cdr3_aa: CASSPGTADEQYF
v_call: TRBV7-9
d_call: -
j_call: TRBJ2-7
clone_size: -

cdr3_nt: TGTGCCAGCAGCCCCGGGACAGCGAACTATGGCTACACCTTC
cdr3_aa: CASSPGTANYGYTF
v_call: TRBV11-2
d_call: TRBD1
j_call: TRBJ1-2
clone_size: -

cdr3_nt: TGTGCTAGCAGCTCCTCAGGAGGGCGGGAGCAGTTCTTC
cdr3_aa: CASSSSGGREQFF
v_call: TRBV7-7
d_call: -
j_call: TRBJ2-1
clone_size: -

cdr3_nt: TGTGCCAGCAGCTTTATAGCTGCCTCCTACGAGCAGTACTTC
cdr3_aa: CASSFIAASYEQYF
v_call: TRBV7-2
d_call: -
j_call: TRBJ2-7
clone_size: once

cdr3_nt: TGTGCCAGCAGGCCTCTGGCTACTACTAGCGGGAGATCAAGGAATGAGCAGTTCTTC
cdr3_aa: CASRPLATTSGRSRNEQFF
v_call: TRBV7-9
d_call: TRBD2
j_call: TRBJ2-1
clone_size: -

cdr3_nt: TGTGCCAGCAGCCCACCCTTGGTAGGGACTAGCGCCGCACTTGAGCAGTTCTTC
cdr3_aa: CASSPPLVGTSAALEQFF
v_call: TRBV7-8
d_call: TRBD2
j_call: TRBJ2-1
clone_size: once

cdr3_nt: TGCGCCAGCAGCCAAGAACTAGCGGGAGTCCCCTACGAGCAGTACTTC
cdr3_aa: CASSQELAGVPYEQYF
v_call: TRBV4-1
d_call: TRBD2
j_call: TRBJ2-7
clone_size: once

cdr3_nt: TGCGCCAGCAGCACTCGACTAGCGGCAGGCTACGAGCAGTACTTC
cdr3_aa: CASSTRLAAGYEQYF
v_call: TRBV4-1
d_call: TRBD2
j_call: TRBJ2-7
clone_size: once

cdr3_nt: TGTGCCAGTAGTATATATAGCGGGTTTTACAATGAGCAGTTCTTC
cdr3_aa: CASSIYSGFYNEQFF
v_call: TRBV19
d_call: TRBD2
j_call: TRBJ2-1
clone_size: -

cdr3_nt: TGTGCCAGCACTGCCGGGGGGGAAAGCTCCTACGAGCAGTACTTC
cdr3_aa: CASTAGGESSYEQYF
v_call: TRBV9
d_call: TRBD2
j_call: TRBJ2-7
clone_size: -

cdr3_nt: TGTGCCAGCAGTCCCATAACTAGCGGGATTTACGAGCAGTACTTC
cdr3_aa: CASSPITSGIYEQYF
v_call: TRBV27
d_call: TRBD2
j_call: TRBJ2-7
clone_size: -

cdr3_nt: TGTGCCAGTAGTATAGATCTACAGGGGGGCACTGAAGCTTTCTTT
cdr3_aa: CASSIDLQGGTEAFF
v_call: TRBV19
d_call: TRBD1
j_call: TRBJ1-1
clone_size: -

cdr3_nt: TGCGCCAGCAGCCAGGGGGGTGCAAACATTCAGTACTTC
cdr3_aa: CASSQGGANIQYF
v_call: TRBV4-1
d_call: -
j_call: TRBJ2-4
clone_size: -

cdr3_nt: TGTGCCAGCTCACATCGGGACAGGGCGTTCAATGAGCAGTTCTTC
cdr3_aa: CASSHRDRAFNEQFF
v_call: TRBV18
d_call: TRBD1
j_call: TRBJ2-1
clone_size: once

cdr3_nt: TGTGCCAGCAGCTCTAGCAGACAGTACAATGAGCAGTTCTTC
cdr3_aa: CASSSSRQYNEQFF
v_call: TRBV7-6
d_call: -
j_call: TRBJ2-1
clone_size: -

cdr3_nt: TGTGCCACCAGCGCGATGAATGAAAAACTGTTTTTT
cdr3_aa: CATSAMNEKLFF
v_call: TRBV15
d_call: -
j_call: TRBJ1-4
clone_size: -

cdr3_nt: TGTGCCAGCAGTTCGGGACACCCGAACACTGAAGCTTTCTTT
cdr3_aa: CASSSGHPNTEAFF
v_call: TRBV6-5
d_call: -
j_call: TRBJ1-1
clone_size: -

cdr3_nt: TGTGCCAGCAGTGGCCTCGGGAGGGCCCCCTACGAGCAGTACTTC
cdr3_aa: CASSGLGRAPYEQYF
v_call: TRBV27
d_call: TRBD2
j_call: TRBJ2-7
clone_size: -

cdr3_nt: TGTGCCAGCAGACCGGGACTAGTAGTGCCAGATACGCAGTATTTT
cdr3_aa: CASRPGLVVPDTQYF
v_call: TRBV5-4
d_call: TRBD2
j_call: TRBJ2-3
clone_size: -

cdr3_nt: TGTGCCATCAGTGGGCTAGCGGGAGATCGTAATGAGCAGTTCTTC
cdr3_aa: CAISGLAGDRNEQFF
v_call: TRBV10-3
d_call: TRBD2
j_call: TRBJ2-1
clone_size: -

cdr3_nt: TGTGCCAGCAGCTCTGCCGGGACCAACAATGAGCAGTTCTTC
cdr3_aa: CASSSAGTNNEQFF
v_call: TRBV7-3
d_call: -
j_call: TRBJ2-1
clone_size: -

cdr3_nt: TGCGCCAGCAGCCAAGGGGGCCAGGGGGCTTATTCACCCCTCCACTTT
cdr3_aa: CASSQGGQGAYSPLHF
v_call: TRBV4-1
d_call: TRBD1
j_call: TRBJ1-6
clone_size: once

cdr3_nt: TGTGCCAGCAGTGAGGGTCCAAGCGGAGTCACAGATACGCAGTATTTT
cdr3_aa: CASSEGPSGVTDTQYF
v_call: TRBV25-1
d_call: -
j_call: TRBJ2-3
clone_size: -

cdr3_nt: TGTGCCTGGAGCGCCGGGACAGGGGCTGAAGCTTTCTTT
cdr3_aa: CAWSAGTGAEAFF
v_call: TRBV30
d_call: TRBD1
j_call: TRBJ1-1
clone_size: few

cdr3_nt: TGTGCCAGCAGCGCCGGGACAGCTGGAAACACCATATATTTT
cdr3_aa: CASSAGTAGNTIYF
v_call: TRBV5-5
d_call: TRBD1
j_call: TRBJ1-3
clone_size: -

cdr3_nt: TGTGCCAGCAGTTTGTATAGGGGCTATGGCTACACCTTC
cdr3_aa: CASSLYRGYGYTF
v_call: TRBV27
d_call: -
j_call: TRBJ1-2
clone_size: -

cdr3_nt: TGTGCCACCTCAACGGCGGGAAGGACTGAAGCTTTCTTT
cdr3_aa: CATSTAGRTEAFF
v_call: TRBV19
d_call: -
j_call: TRBJ1-1
clone_size: -

cdr3_nt: TGCGCCAGCAGCCAGATGGGGCATGTGTTTTTT
cdr3_aa: CASSQMGHVFF
v_call: TRBV4-1
d_call: -
j_call: TRBJ1-4
clone_size: -

cdr3_nt: TGTGCCAGCAGCTGGTCAGATACGCAGTATTTT
cdr3_aa: CASSWSDTQYF
v_call: TRBV11-3
d_call: -
j_call: TRBJ2-3
clone_size: -

cdr3_nt: TGTGCCAGCAGCCTTTCTAGCGGCCAAGAGACCCAGTACTTC
cdr3_aa: CASSLSSGQETQYF
v_call: TRBV5-4
d_call: TRBD2
j_call: TRBJ2-5
clone_size: -

cdr3_nt: TGTGCCAGCAGCTTAGCCCCAGGGGCCAACTCTGGAAACACCATATATTTT
cdr3_aa: CASSLAPGANSGNTIYF
v_call: TRBV7-9
d_call: -
j_call: TRBJ1-3
clone_size: -

cdr3_nt: TGCGCCAGCAGCATCCGGGATGAGCAGTTCTTC
cdr3_aa: CASSIRDEQFF
v_call: TRBV5-1
d_call: -
j_call: TRBJ2-1
clone_size: -

cdr3_nt: TGTGTAGCGGGATGGGGAGATACGCAGTATTTT
cdr3_aa: CVAGWGDTQYF
v_call: TRBV27
d_call: TRBD2
j_call: TRBJ2-3
clone_size: -

cdr3_nt: TGTGCCAGCAGTCCAGGGACAGGACCTTACGAGCAGTACTTC
cdr3_aa: CASSPGTGPYEQYF
v_call: TRBV27
d_call: TRBD1
j_call: TRBJ2-7
clone_size: -

cdr3_nt: TGTGCCAGCAGCTCCTTTTCTAGCGACGAGCAGTACTTC
cdr3_aa: CASSSFSSDEQYF
v_call: TRBV7-2
d_call: -
j_call: TRBJ2-7
clone_size: -